A selection of T cell receptor beta chains follows, all from one sample in a study of blood T cell repertoires in COVID-19. The protocol was immunoSEQ multiplex PCR, while the TCRdb copy is restricted to in-frame clones and leaves out a portion. In the table there are 150,000 to 200,000 clones, about 81% of which are singletons. Sequenced material: peripheral blood. Every receptor here comes from a woman older than 75 with COVID-19, enrolled during active disease. Each CDR3 is given with its conserved first and last residue. D genes are given only for firm matches. Clone size is stated in some rows and not others, as once, few, many or a class when expanded.

v_call: TRBV30; d_call: -; clone_size: -; j_call: TRBJ1-3; cdr3_aa: CAWSVRGTGNTIYF; cdr3_nt: TGTGCCTGGAGTGTACGGGGGACTGGAAACACCATATATTTT
v_call: TRBV7-6; d_call: TRBD1; clone_size: -; j_call: TRBJ2-5; cdr3_aa: CASSGGDRGETQYF; cdr3_nt: TGTGCCAGCAGCGGAGGGGACAGGGGTGAGACCCAGTACTTC
v_call: TRBV27; d_call: -; clone_size: -; j_call: TRBJ1-5; cdr3_aa: CASSRGGNQPQHF; cdr3_nt: TGTGCCAGCAGCCGGGGTGGCAATCAGCCCCAGCATTTT
v_call: TRBV7-9; d_call: -; clone_size: -; j_call: TRBJ1-2; cdr3_aa: CASSQQGSGYTF; cdr3_nt: TGTGCCAGCAGCCAACAGGGTTCCGGCTACACCTTC
v_call: TRBV3-1/TRBV3-2; d_call: TRBD1; clone_size: -; j_call: TRBJ1-1; cdr3_aa: CASSQGDRGTEAFF; cdr3_nt: TGTGCCAGCAGCCAAGGAGACAGGGGCACTGAAGCTTTCTTT
v_call: TRBV2; d_call: TRBD1; clone_size: -; j_call: TRBJ2-7; cdr3_aa: CASSDAGTASYEQYF; cdr3_nt: TGTGCCAGCAGTGATGCCGGGACAGCCTCCTACGAGCAGTACTTC
v_call: TRBV5-1; d_call: TRBD1; clone_size: -; j_call: TRBJ1-1; cdr3_aa: CASSTGQGKPYTEAFF; cdr3_nt: TGCGCCAGCAGCACGGGACAGGGGAAACCCTACACTGAAGCTTTCTTT
v_call: TRBV27; d_call: TRBD1; clone_size: -; j_call: TRBJ2-7; cdr3_aa: CASSLTGGTLNF; cdr3_nt: TGTGCCAGCAGTTTGACAGGGGGCACCCTTAACTTC
v_call: TRBV14; d_call: TRBD2; clone_size: -; j_call: TRBJ2-3; cdr3_aa: CASSPGLSTPSPYF; cdr3_nt: TGTGCCAGCAGCCCGGGACTATCCACACCGTCGCCGTATTTT
v_call: TRBV5-6; d_call: -; clone_size: -; j_call: TRBJ1-4; cdr3_aa: CASSLVYENEKLFF; cdr3_nt: TGTGCCAGCAGCTTGGTGTACGAGAATGAAAAACTGTTTTTT
v_call: TRBV2; d_call: -; clone_size: -; j_call: TRBJ1-1; cdr3_aa: CASSEAQEVGTEAFF; cdr3_nt: TGTGCCAGCAGTGAAGCGCAGGAGGTCGGAACTGAAGCTTTCTTT
v_call: TRBV27; d_call: -; clone_size: -; j_call: TRBJ2-2; cdr3_aa: CASSLSAGLAGELFF; cdr3_nt: TGTGCCAGCAGTTTATCGGCAGGCCTCGCCGGGGAGCTGTTTTTT
v_call: TRBV9; d_call: TRBD1; clone_size: -; j_call: TRBJ1-1; cdr3_aa: CASSNRQGMNTEAFF; cdr3_nt: TGTGCCAGCAGCAACCGACAGGGTATGAACACTGAAGCTTTCTTT
v_call: TRBV10-3; d_call: TRBD2; clone_size: few; j_call: TRBJ2-1; cdr3_aa: CAISESKGLAFYNEQFF; cdr3_nt: TGTGCCATCAGTGAGTCGAAAGGACTAGCGTTCTACAATGAGCAGTTCTTC
v_call: TRBV28; d_call: -; clone_size: -; j_call: TRBJ2-3; cdr3_aa: CASSLVYGSTDTQYF; cdr3_nt: TGTGCCAGCAGTTTAGTTTACGGGAGCACAGATACGCAGTATTTT
v_call: TRBV28; d_call: TRBD1; clone_size: -; j_call: TRBJ2-7; cdr3_aa: CASGDSRLGQYF; cdr3_nt: TGTGCCAGCGGGGACAGTCGCTTAGGGCAGTACTTC
v_call: TRBV4-2; d_call: TRBD2; clone_size: -; j_call: TRBJ2-1; cdr3_aa: CASSQEQGLAPSLLNEQFF; cdr3_nt: TGTGCCAGCAGCCAAGAACAGGGACTAGCCCCCAGTCTGTTGAATGAGCAGTTCTTC
v_call: TRBV6-5; d_call: TRBD1; clone_size: few; j_call: TRBJ1-5; cdr3_aa: CASKRQGMIQPQHF; cdr3_nt: TGTGCCAGCAAGAGACAGGGGATGATTCAGCCCCAGCATTTT
v_call: TRBV4-3; d_call: -; clone_size: -; j_call: TRBJ1-2; cdr3_aa: CASSQDQRDYGYTF; cdr3_nt: TGCGCCAGCAGCCAAGATCAGAGGGACTATGGCTACACCTTC
v_call: TRBV30; d_call: -; clone_size: -; j_call: TRBJ1-2; cdr3_aa: CALAANYGYTF; cdr3_nt: TGTGCCCTGGCAGCTAACTATGGCTACACCTTC
v_call: TRBV11-2; d_call: TRBD2; clone_size: -; j_call: TRBJ2-3; cdr3_aa: CASSPWTTSGPTDTQYF; cdr3_nt: TGTGCCAGCAGCCCCTGGACTACTAGCGGCCCCACAGATACGCAGTATTTT
v_call: TRBV2; d_call: -; clone_size: once; j_call: TRBJ2-7; cdr3_aa: CASSLEGESSYEQYF; cdr3_nt: TGTGCCAGCAGCCTTGAGGGGGAGAGCTCCTACGAGCAGTACTTC
v_call: TRBV11-2; d_call: -; clone_size: -; j_call: TRBJ1-2; cdr3_aa: CASSLTPDYGYTF; cdr3_nt: TGTGCCAGCAGTTTGACACCCGACTATGGCTACACCTTC
v_call: TRBV5-1; d_call: TRBD2; clone_size: once; j_call: TRBJ2-1; cdr3_aa: CASSEAGGRRGEQFF; cdr3_nt: TGCGCCAGCAGCGAGGCGGGGGGGCGGCGTGGAGAGCAGTTCTTC
v_call: TRBV19; d_call: -; clone_size: once; j_call: TRBJ2-3; cdr3_aa: CASSIVGTDTQYF; cdr3_nt: TGTGCCAGTAGTATAGTAGGCACAGATACGCAGTATTTT
v_call: TRBV11-2; d_call: TRBD1; clone_size: -; j_call: TRBJ1-2; cdr3_aa: CASSLVGGTYGYTF; cdr3_nt: TGTGCCAGCAGCTTAGTAGGGGGCACCTATGGCTACACCTTC
v_call: TRBV7-9; d_call: TRBD1; clone_size: -; j_call: TRBJ2-7; cdr3_aa: CASSLGQGTSEQYF; cdr3_nt: TGTGCCAGCAGCCTAGGACAGGGAACGTCCGAGCAGTACTTC
v_call: TRBV27; d_call: -; clone_size: -; j_call: TRBJ1-1; cdr3_aa: CASRSGGVTEAFF; cdr3_nt: TGTGCCAGCAGGTCCGGGGGGGTCACTGAAGCTTTCTTT
v_call: TRBV19; d_call: TRBD1; clone_size: once; j_call: TRBJ1-4; cdr3_aa: CASSITPGQGNEKLFF; cdr3_nt: TGTGCCAGTAGTATCACACCGGGACAGGGAAATGAAAAACTGTTTTTT
v_call: TRBV7-8; d_call: TRBD2; clone_size: -; j_call: TRBJ2-3; cdr3_aa: CASSFSAGLAGDTQYF; cdr3_nt: TGTGCCAGCAGCTTTTCGGCCGGACTAGCGGGAGATACGCAGTATTTT
v_call: TRBV5-1; d_call: -; clone_size: -; j_call: TRBJ2-7; cdr3_aa: CASRPGTTILYEQYF; cdr3_nt: TGCGCCAGCAGACCCGGGACAACCATTCTATACGAGCAGTACTTC
v_call: TRBV7-9; d_call: -; clone_size: -; j_call: TRBJ1-2; cdr3_aa: CASSRGGLGTGYTF; cdr3_nt: TGTGCCAGCAGCCGAGGAGGGTTAGGGACTGGCTACACCTTC
v_call: TRBV5-6; d_call: TRBD2; clone_size: once; j_call: TRBJ2-3; cdr3_aa: CASSSTQRGGTDTQYF; cdr3_nt: TGTGCCAGCAGCTCGACACAGCGGGGGGGCACAGATACGCAGTATTTT
v_call: TRBV19; d_call: TRBD2; clone_size: -; j_call: TRBJ2-3; cdr3_aa: CASSISGLAGLTDTQYF; cdr3_nt: TGTGCCAGTAGTATATCGGGACTAGCGGGGCTCACAGATACGCAGTATTTT
v_call: TRBV7-2; d_call: -; clone_size: -; j_call: TRBJ2-5; cdr3_aa: CASSFSHQETQYF; cdr3_nt: TGTGCCAGCAGCTTTTCCCATCAAGAGACCCAGTACTTC
v_call: TRBV7-9; d_call: -; clone_size: -; j_call: TRBJ1-5; cdr3_aa: CASSLSVGGVQPQHF; cdr3_nt: TGTGCCAGCAGCTTATCGGTCGGGGGAGTTCAGCCCCAGCATTTT
v_call: TRBV29-1; d_call: -; clone_size: -; j_call: TRBJ2-5; cdr3_aa: CSVEPVSQETQYF; cdr3_nt: TGCAGCGTTGAACCTGTCTCTCAAGAGACCCAGTACTTC
v_call: TRBV4-3; d_call: -; clone_size: -; j_call: TRBJ1-5; cdr3_aa: CASSQGTDNQPQHF; cdr3_nt: TGCGCCAGCAGCCAAGGGACAGACAATCAGCCCCAGCATTTT
v_call: TRBV18; d_call: -; clone_size: -; j_call: TRBJ2-7; cdr3_aa: CASSPPGTPSYEQYF; cdr3_nt: TGTGCCAGCTCACCACCGGGGACACCCAGCTACGAGCAGTACTTC